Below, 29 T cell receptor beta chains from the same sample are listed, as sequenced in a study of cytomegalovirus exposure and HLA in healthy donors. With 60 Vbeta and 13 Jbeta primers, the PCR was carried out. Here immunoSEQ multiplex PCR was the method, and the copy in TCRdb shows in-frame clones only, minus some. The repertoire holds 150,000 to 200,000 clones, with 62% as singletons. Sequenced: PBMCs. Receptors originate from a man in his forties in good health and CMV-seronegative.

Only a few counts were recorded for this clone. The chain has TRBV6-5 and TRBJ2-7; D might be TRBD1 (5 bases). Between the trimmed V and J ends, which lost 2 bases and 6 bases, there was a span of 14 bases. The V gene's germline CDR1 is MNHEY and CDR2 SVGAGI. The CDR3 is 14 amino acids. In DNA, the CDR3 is TGTGCCAGCAGTTACACACCAGGGCCCCGCGAGCAGTACTTC. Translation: CASSYTPGPREQYF.

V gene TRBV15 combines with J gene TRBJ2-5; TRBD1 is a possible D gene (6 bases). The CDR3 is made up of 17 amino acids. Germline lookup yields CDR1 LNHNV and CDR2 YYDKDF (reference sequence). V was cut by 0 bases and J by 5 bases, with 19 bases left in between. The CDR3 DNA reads TGTGCCACCAGCAGAGAAATGGCGGACAGACGAGGGGAGACCCAGTACTTC. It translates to CATSREMADRRGETQYF.

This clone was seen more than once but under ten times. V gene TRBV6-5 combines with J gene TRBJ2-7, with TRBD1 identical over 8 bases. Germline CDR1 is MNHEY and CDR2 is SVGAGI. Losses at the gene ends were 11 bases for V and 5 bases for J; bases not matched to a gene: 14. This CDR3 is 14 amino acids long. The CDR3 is CASEETGVSNEQYF. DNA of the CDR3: TGTGCCTCCGAGGAGACAGGGGTATCCAACGAGCAGTACTTC.

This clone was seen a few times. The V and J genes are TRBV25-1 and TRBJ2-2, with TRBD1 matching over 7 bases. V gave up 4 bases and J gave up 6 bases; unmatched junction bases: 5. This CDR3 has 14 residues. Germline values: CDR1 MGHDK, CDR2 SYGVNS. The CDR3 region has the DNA TGTGCCAGCAGTGTAGGACAGGTAGCCGGGGAGCTGTTTTTT. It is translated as CASSVGQVAGELFF.

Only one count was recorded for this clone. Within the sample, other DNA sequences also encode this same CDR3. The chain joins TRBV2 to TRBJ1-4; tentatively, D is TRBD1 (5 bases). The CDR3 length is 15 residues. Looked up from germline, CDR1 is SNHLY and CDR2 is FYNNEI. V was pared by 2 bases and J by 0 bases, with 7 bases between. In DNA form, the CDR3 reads TGTGCCAGCAGTGAAACGGGGGCAACTAATGAAAAACTGTTTTTT. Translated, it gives CASSETGATNEKLFF.

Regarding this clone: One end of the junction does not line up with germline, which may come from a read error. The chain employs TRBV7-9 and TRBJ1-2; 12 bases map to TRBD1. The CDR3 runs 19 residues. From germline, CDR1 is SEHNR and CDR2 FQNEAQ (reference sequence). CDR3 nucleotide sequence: TGTTCCAGCAGCCCCCAACCCTCGGGACAGGGGGCGCTGGTCTATGGCTACACCTTC. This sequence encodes CSSSPQPSGQGALVYGYTF.

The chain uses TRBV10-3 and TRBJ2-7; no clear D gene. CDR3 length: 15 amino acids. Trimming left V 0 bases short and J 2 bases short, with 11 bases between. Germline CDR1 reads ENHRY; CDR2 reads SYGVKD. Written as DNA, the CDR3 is TGTGCCATCAGTGAGTCGACGACTGGCACCTACGAGCAGTACTTC. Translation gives CAISESTTGTYEQYF.

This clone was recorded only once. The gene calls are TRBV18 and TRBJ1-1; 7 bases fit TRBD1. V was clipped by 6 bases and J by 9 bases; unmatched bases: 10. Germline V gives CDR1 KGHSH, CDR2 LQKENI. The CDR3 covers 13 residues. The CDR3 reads CASSQENRGKAFF. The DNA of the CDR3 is TGTGCCAGCTCTCAAGAAAACAGGGGTAAAGCTTTCTTT.

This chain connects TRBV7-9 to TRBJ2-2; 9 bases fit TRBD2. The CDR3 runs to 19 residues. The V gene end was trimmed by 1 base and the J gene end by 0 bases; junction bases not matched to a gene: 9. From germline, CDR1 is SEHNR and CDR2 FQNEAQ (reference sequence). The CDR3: CASSLVPVRLAANTGELFF. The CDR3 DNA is TGTGCCAGCAGCTTAGTCCCGGTCCGACTAGCGGCGAACACCGGGGAGCTGTTTTTT.

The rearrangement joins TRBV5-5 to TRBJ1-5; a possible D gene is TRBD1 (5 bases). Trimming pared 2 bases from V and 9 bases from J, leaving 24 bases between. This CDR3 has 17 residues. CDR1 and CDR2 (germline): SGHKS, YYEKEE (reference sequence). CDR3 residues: CASSFDLRQRAVGPQHF. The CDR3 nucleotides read TGTGCCAGCAGCTTCGATTTGCGACAGCGGGCCGTAGGGCCCCAGCATTTT.

The CDR3 DNA sequence: TGTGCCAGCAGTTATTGGACAGGTACGGGCGAGCAGTACTTC. Protein product: CASSYWTGTGEQYF. V gene TRBV6-6 combines with J gene TRBJ2-7; 7 nucleotides agree with TRBD1. Germline V gene sequence: CDR1 MNHNY, CDR2 SVGAGI (reference sequence). Trimming removed 3 bases from V and 6 bases from J; junction bases left unmatched: 8. CDR3 length equals 14 residues.

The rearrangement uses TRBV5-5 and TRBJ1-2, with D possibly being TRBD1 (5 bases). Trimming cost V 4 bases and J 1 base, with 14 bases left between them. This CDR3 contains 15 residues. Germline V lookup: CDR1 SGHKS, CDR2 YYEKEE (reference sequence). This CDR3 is CASSPRQSINYGYTF. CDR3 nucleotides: TGTGCCAGCAGCCCCCGACAGAGTATTAACTATGGCTACACCTTC.

Here the CDR3 reads CASSLRRYRGENTEAFF. The CDR3 coding sequence is TGTGCCAGCAGTCTACGCCGGTACAGGGGGGAGAACACTGAAGCTTTCTTT. The rearrangement uses TRBV7-9 and TRBJ1-1; 8 bases match TRBD1. From germline, CDR1 is SEHNR and CDR2 FQNEAQ (reference sequence). This CDR3 comprises 17 residues. Trimming removed 6 bases from V and 1 base from J; junction bases left unmatched: 13.

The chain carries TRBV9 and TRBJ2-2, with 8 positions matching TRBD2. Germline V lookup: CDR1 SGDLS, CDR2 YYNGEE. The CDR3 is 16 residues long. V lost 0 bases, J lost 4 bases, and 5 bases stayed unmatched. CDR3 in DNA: TGTGCCAGCAGCGTAGGGCTAGCGGGCAGCACCGGGGAGCTGTTTTTT. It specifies CASSVGLAGSTGELFF.

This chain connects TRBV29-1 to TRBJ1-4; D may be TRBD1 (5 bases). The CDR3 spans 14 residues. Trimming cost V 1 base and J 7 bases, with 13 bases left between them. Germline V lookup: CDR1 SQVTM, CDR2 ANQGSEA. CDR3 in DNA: TGCAGCGTTGAAGTTCGGCAGGGCGGTGAAAAACTGTTTTTT. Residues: CSVEVRQGGEKLFF.

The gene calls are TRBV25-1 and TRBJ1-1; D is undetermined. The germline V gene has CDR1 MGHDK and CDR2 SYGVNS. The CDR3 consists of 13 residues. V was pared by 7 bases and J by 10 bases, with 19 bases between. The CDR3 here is CASKSLSGGRAFF. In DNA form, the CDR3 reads TGTGCCAGCAAATCCCTTAGCGGTGGTAGAGCTTTCTTT. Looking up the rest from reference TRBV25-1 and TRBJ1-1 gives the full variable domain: EADIYQTPRYLVIGTGKKITLECSQTMGHDKMYWYQQDPGMELHLIHYSYGVNSTEKGDLSSESTVSRIRTEHFPLTLESARPSHTSQYLCASKSLSGGRAFFGQGTRLTVV.

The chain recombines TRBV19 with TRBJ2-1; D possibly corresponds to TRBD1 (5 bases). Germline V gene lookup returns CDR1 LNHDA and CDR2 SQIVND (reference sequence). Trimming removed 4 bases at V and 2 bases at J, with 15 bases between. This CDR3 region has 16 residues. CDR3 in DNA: TGTGCCAGTAGTACTCGCCAGGGATCCACCTACAATGAGCAGTTCTTC. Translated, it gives CASSTRQGSTYNEQFF.

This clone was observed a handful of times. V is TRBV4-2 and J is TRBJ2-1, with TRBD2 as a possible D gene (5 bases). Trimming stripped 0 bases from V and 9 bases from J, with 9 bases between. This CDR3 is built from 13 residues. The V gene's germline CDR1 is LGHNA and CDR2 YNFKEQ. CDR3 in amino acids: CASSQDIGGEQFF. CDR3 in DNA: TGTGCCAGCAGCCAAGATATAGGAGGTGAGCAGTTCTTC.

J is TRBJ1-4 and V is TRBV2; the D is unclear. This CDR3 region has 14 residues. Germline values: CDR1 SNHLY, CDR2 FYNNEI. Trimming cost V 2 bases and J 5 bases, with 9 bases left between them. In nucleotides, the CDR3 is TGTGCCAGCAGTGAACGGGGTACCAATGAAAAACTGTTTTTT. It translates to CASSERGTNEKLFF. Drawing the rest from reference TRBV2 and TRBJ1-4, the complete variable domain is EPEVTQTPSHQVTQMGQEVILRCVPISNHLYFYWYRQILGQKVEFLVSFYNNEISEKSEIFDDQFSVERPDGSNFTLKIRSTKLEDSAMYFCASSERGTNEKLFFGSGTQLSVL.

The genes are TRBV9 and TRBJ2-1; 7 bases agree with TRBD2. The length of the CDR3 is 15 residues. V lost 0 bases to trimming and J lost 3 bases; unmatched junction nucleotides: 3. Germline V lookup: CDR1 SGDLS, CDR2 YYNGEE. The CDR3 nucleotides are TGTGCCAGCAGCGTAGCGGGAGGTTACTACAATGAGCAGTTCTTC. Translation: CASSVAGGYYNEQFF.

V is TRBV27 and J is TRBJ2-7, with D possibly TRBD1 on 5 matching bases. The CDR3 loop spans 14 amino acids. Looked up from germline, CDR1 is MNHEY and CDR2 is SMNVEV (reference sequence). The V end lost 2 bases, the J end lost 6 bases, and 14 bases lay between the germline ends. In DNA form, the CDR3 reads TGTGCCAGCAGTTTAGGGCAGGGAAAAAGCGAGCAGTACTTC. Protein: CASSLGQGKSEQYF.

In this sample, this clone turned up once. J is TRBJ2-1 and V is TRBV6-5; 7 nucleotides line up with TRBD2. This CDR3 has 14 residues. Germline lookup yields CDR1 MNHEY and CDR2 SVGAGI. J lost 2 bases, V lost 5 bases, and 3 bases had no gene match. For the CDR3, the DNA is TGTGCCAGCAGTCCAACTAGCGCCTACAATGAGCAGTTCTTC. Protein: CASSPTSAYNEQFF.

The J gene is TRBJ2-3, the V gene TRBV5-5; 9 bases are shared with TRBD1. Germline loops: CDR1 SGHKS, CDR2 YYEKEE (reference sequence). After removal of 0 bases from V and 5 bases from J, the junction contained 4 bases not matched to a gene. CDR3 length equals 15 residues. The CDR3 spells CASSLVDRGKDTQYF. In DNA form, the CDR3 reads TGTGCCAGCAGCTTGGTGGACAGGGGAAAAGATACGCAGTATTTT. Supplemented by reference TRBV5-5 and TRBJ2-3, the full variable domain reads DAGVTQSPTHLIKTRGQQVTLRCSPISGHKSVSWYQQVLGQGPQFIFQYYEKEERGRGNFPDRFSARQFPNYSSELNVNALLLGDSALYLCASSLVDRGKDTQYFGPGTRLTVL.

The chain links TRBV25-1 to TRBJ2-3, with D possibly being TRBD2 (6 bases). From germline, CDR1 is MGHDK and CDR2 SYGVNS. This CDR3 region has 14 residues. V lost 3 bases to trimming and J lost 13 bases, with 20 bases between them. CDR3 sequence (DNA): TGTGCCAGCAGTGACACCGGGCGGGGTTTTAAGGAGTATTTT. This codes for CASSDTGRGFKEYF.

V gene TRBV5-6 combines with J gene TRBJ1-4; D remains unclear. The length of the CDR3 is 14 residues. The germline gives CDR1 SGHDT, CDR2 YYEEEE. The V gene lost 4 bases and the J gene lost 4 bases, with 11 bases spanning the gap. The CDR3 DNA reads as TGTGCCAGCAGCCGAGGACGGGGTAATGAAAAACTGTTTTTT. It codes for CASSRGRGNEKLFF.

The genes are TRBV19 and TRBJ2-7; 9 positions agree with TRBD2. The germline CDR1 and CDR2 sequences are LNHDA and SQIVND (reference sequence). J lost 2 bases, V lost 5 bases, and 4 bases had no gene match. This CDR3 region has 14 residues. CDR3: CASSWTSDTYEQYF. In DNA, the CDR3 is TGTGCCAGTAGTTGGACTAGCGACACCTACGAGCAGTACTTC.

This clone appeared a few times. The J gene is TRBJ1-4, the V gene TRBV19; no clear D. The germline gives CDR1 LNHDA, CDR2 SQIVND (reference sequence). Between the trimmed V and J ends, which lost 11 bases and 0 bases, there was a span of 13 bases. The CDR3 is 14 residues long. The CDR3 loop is CAGFRKATNEKLFF. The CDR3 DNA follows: TGTGCCGGCTTTCGAAAAGCAACTAATGAAAAACTGTTTTTT. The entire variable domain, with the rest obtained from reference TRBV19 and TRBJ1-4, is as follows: DGGITQSPKYLFRKEGQNVTLSCEQNLNHDAMYWYRQDPGQGLRLIYYSQIVNDFQKGDIAEGYSVSREKKESFPLTVTSAQKNPTAFYLCAGFRKATNEKLFFGSGTQLSVL.

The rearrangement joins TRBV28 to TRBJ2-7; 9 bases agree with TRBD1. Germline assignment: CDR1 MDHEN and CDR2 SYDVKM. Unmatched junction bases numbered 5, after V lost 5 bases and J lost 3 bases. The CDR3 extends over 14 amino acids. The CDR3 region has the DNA TGTGCCAGCAGTCCTCGGACAGGGGACTACGAGCAGTACTTC. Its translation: CASSPRTGDYEQYF.

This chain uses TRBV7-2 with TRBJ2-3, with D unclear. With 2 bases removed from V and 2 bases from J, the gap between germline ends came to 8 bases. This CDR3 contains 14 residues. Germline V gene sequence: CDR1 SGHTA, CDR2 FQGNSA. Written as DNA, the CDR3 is TGTGCCAGCAGCTTACCCCCGGTCACAGATACGCAGTATTTT. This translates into CASSLPPVTDTQYF.